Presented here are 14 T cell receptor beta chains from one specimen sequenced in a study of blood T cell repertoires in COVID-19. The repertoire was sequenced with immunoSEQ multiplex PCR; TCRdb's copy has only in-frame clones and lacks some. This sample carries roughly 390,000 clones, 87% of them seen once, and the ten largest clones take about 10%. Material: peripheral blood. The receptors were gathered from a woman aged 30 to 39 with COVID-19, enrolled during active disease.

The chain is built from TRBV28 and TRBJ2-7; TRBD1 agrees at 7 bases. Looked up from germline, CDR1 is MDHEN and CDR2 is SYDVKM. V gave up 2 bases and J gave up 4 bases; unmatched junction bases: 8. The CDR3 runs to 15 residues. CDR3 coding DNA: TGTGCCAGCAGTTTAGAAGGGACAGTGCTGTACGAGCAGTACTTC. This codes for CASSLEGTVLYEQYF.

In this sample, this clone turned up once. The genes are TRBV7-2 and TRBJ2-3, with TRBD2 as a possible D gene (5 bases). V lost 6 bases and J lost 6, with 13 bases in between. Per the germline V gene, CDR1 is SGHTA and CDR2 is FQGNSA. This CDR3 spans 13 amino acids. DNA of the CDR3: TGTGCCAGCAGGAATTCGTTAGCGGATACGCAGTATTTT. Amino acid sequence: CASRNSLADTQYF.

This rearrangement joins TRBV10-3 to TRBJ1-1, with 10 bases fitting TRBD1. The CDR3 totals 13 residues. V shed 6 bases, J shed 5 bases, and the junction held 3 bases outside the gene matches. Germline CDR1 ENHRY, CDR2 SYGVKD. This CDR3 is CAIRGTGDTEAFF. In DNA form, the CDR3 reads TGTGCCATCAGGGGGACAGGGGATACTGAAGCTTTCTTT.

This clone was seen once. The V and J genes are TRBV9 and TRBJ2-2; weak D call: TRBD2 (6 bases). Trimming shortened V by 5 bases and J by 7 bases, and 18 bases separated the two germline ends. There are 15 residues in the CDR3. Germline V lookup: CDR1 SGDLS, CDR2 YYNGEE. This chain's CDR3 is CASSRSGTGGGELFF. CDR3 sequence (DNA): TGTGCCAGCAGTCGTAGCGGTACTGGGGGCGGGGAGCTGTTTTTT.

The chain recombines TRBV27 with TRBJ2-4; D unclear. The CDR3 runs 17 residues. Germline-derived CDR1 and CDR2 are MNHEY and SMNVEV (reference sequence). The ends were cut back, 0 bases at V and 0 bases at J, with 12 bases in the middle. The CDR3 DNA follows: TGTGCCAGCAGTTTATCTCGTTCTTCGGGAGCCAAAAACATTCAGTACTTC. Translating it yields CASSLSRSSGAKNIQYF.

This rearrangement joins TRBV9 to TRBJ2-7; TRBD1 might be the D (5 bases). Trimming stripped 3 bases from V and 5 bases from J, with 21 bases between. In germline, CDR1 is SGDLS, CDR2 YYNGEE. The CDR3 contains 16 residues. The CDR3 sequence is CASSGKGPEPRNEQYF. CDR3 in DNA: TGTGCCAGCAGCGGTAAGGGGCCAGAACCAAGGAACGAGCAGTACTTC.

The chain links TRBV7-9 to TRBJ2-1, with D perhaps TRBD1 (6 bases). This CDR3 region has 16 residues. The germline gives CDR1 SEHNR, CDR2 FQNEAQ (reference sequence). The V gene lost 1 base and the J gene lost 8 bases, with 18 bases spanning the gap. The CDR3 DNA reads TGTGCCAGCAGCTTAGACCGGCAGGGGTTTATCGATGAGCAGTTCTTC. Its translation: CASSLDRQGFIDEQFF.

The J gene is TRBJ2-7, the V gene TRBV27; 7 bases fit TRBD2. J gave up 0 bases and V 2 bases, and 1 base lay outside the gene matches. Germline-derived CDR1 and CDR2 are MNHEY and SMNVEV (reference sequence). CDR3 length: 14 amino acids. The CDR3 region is CASSLRDYSYEQYF. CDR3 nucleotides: TGTGCCAGCAGTTTACGGGACTACTCCTACGAGCAGTACTTC.

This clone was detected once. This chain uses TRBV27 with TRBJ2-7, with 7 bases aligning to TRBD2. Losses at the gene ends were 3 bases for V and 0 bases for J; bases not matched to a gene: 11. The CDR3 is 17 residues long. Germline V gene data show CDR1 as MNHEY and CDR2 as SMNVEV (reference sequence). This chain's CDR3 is CASSFRTPTSRSYEQYF. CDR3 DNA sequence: TGTGCCAGCAGTTTTCGAACACCGACTAGCCGCTCCTACGAGCAGTACTTC.

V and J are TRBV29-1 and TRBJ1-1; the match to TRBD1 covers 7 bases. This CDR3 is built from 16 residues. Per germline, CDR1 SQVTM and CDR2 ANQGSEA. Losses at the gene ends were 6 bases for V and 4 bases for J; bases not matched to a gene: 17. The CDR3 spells CSVWSPLGGWATEAFF. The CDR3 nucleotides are TGCAGCGTCTGGTCCCCGCTAGGGGGCTGGGCCACTGAAGCTTTCTTT.

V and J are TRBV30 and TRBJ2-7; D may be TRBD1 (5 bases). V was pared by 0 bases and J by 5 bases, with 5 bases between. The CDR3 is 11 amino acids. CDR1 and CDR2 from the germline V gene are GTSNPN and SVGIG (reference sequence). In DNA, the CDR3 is TGTGCCTGGAGTGTAGGGGACGAGCAGTACTTC. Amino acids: CAWSVGDEQYF.

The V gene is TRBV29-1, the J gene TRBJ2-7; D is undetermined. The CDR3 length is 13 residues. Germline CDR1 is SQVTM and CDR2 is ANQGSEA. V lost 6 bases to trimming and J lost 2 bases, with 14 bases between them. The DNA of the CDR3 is TGCAGCGTCGTCGGCGGTTACACCTACGAGCAGTACTTC. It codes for CSVVGGYTYEQYF.

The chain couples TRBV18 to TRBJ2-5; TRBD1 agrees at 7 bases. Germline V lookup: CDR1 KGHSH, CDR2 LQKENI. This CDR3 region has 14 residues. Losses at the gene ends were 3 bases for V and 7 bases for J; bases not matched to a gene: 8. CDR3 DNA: TGTGCCAGCTCACCGTCCGGGACAGCGATGACCCAGTACTTC. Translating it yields CASSPSGTAMTQYF.

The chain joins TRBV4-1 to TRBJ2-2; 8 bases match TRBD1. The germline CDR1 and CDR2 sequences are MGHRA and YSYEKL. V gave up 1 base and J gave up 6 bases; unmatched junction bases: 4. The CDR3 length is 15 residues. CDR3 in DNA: TGCGCCAGCAGCCAAGGGACAGGGTCCCCCGGGGAGCTGTTTTTT. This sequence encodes CASSQGTGSPGELFF.